In its sample, the clone carrying this T cell receptor (beta chain) was seen once. The antigen remains undetermined. The germline V and J ends were trimmed by 3 bases and 7 bases, with 13 bases remaining between them. CDR3 length: 13 residues. Germline V gene data show CDR1 as SGHRS and CDR2 as YFSETQ. This entry comes from a study of cytomegalovirus exposure and HLA in healthy donors. In the study overall: The use of the same platform for the 110 or so validation repertoires and the 550 to 850 first-cohort repertoires was reported by a later analysis. General study results and limits: Diagnosis of cytomegalovirus status made by the classifier reportedly showed high specificity and sensitivity. Among TCR beta chains, those listed as cytomegalovirus-associated numbered fewer than 200. Later, an analysis found that TCR clusters from the first cohort tended to co-occur in the 120 validation repertoires.

TCRdb's table, derived via immunoSEQ multiplex PCR, lists solely in-frame clones and lacks some. Here the sample spans 250,000 or so clones, about 90% being singletons. Material for sequencing was PBMCs. This chain connects TRBV5-1 to TRBJ1-2; possible D gene TRBD1, 5 bases. The TCR originated in a man younger than 30 in good health and CMV-seropositive. Written as DNA, the CDR3 is TGCGCCAGCAGCTCGTCATCTGGGGCTGGCTACACCTTC. Its protein product is CASSSSSGAGYTF.